The entry below gives a single T cell receptor (beta chain) sequence along with its context. What it recognizes is unknown. V dropped 3 bases and J dropped 7 bases, with 10 bases sitting between them. The CDR3 has 13 residues. Germline CDR1 SGHAT, CDR2 FQNNGV. The sample belongs to a study of cytomegalovirus exposure and HLA in healthy donors. Primers: 60 Vbeta forward and 13 Jbeta reverse. Profiling relied on immunoSEQ multiplex PCR, and the TCRdb table lists in-frame clones only, not all of them. The data contain around 230,000 clones, 82% of them singletons. Study-level findings and limits: What was likely a sequencing artifact was a cluster of highly shared sequence variants. In vitro, a few CMV-associated chains proved specific for CMV antigens. Later analysis revealed greater clonal expansion in HLA-associated TCR beta chains than in equally common others. Donor immune exposure was known only as CMV serostatus.

The source material was PBMCs. The chain employs TRBV11-2 and TRBJ2-1; no firm D call. The clonotype originates from a middle-aged man in good health and CMV-seropositive. The CDR3 protein is CASSFAVRNEQFF. The CDR3 nucleotides are TGTGCCAGCAGCTTCGCGGTCCGGAATGAGCAGTTCTTC.